Following are 22 T cell receptor beta chains from one sample sequenced in a study of blood T cell repertoires in COVID-19. Assay: immunoSEQ multiplex PCR; the TCRdb copy retains only in-frame clones and omits some. This sample has 200,000 to 250,000 clones, with roughly 82% found just once. Sequences were obtained from peripheral blood. The source is an elderly woman with active or convalescent COVID-19.

The V gene is TRBV19, the J gene TRBJ1-3; D remains ambiguous. Germline values: CDR1 LNHDA, CDR2 SQIVND (reference sequence). This CDR3 is 13 amino acids long. The V end was cut by 10 bases, the J end by 0 bases, with 10 bases between. CDR3: CATATVSGNTIYF. The CDR3 DNA sequence: TGTGCCACCGCCACAGTCTCTGGAAACACCATATATTTT.

This chain uses TRBV27 with TRBJ1-5; 9 bases map to TRBD1. Per the germline V gene, CDR1 is MNHEY and CDR2 is SMNVEV (reference sequence). This CDR3 spans 16 amino acids. Unmatched junction bases numbered 4, after V lost 2 bases and J lost 2 bases. The CDR3 protein is CASSLNRGLGNQPQHF. The CDR3 coding sequence is TGTGCCAGCAGTTTAAACAGGGGGCTCGGCAATCAGCCCCAGCATTTT.

This clone was counted a few times. The chain couples TRBV7-8 to TRBJ1-1, with D tentatively TRBD1 (6 bases). Between the trimmed V and J ends, which lost 3 bases and 0 bases, there was a span of 8 bases. Germline lookup yields CDR1 SGHVS and CDR2 FQNEAQ. The CDR3 consists of 14 residues. CDR3 residues: CASSFDRLNTEAFF. CDR3 DNA: TGTGCCAGCAGCTTCGACAGGTTGAACACTGAAGCTTTCTTT.

The J gene is TRBJ2-2, the V gene TRBV6-4; a possible D gene is TRBD1 (6 bases). CDR1 MRHNA and CDR2 SNTAGT come from the germline V gene. V was pared by 6 bases and J by 2 bases, with 16 bases between. CDR3 size: 16 residues. CDR3 bases: TGTGCCAGCAGGAGGACAGCTCAAAGCAACACCGGGGAGCTGTTTTTT. Its translation: CASRRTAQSNTGELFF.

The rearrangement uses TRBV4-1 and TRBJ1-6, with a tentative D call TRBD1 (5 bases). V shed 0 bases and J shed 9 bases, with 12 bases lying between them. The germline gives CDR1 MGHRA, CDR2 YSYEKL. The CDR3 has 15 residues. Written as DNA, the CDR3 is TGCGCCAGCAGCCAAGAGCGGGACGGTAGTTCACCCCTCCACTTT. Amino acid sequence: CASSQERDGSSPLHF.

V is TRBV28 and J is TRBJ1-5; 7 bases match TRBD1. Germline CDR1 and CDR2: MDHEN and SYDVKM. CDR3 length: 14 amino acids. V trimming: 4 bases; J trimming: 9 bases; junction bases outside the gene matches: 9. CDR3 in DNA: TGTGCCAGCAGTTCCTACAGGGGTGGGTTGCCCCAGCATTTT. Translation gives CASSSYRGGLPQHF. Full variable domain (outside the CDR3, taken from reference TRBV28 and TRBJ1-5): DVKVTQSSRYLVKRTGEKVFLECVQDMDHENMFWYRQDPGLGLRLIYFSYDVKMKEKGDIPEGYSVSREKKERFSLILESASTNQTSMYLCASSSYRGGLPQHFGDGTRLSIL.

This chain links TRBV28 with TRBJ2-1; 11 bases agree with TRBD2. Germline V gene data show CDR1 as MDHEN and CDR2 as SYDVKM. V was clipped by 10 bases and J by 9 bases; unmatched bases: 8. The CDR3 loop spans 13 amino acids. CDR3 loop: CAISTSGSFEQFF. CDR3 in DNA: TGTGCCATCTCAACTAGCGGGAGTTTTGAGCAGTTCTTC.

The chain has TRBV5-6 and TRBJ1-6; D possibly corresponds to TRBD1 (5 bases). The V gene's germline CDR1 is SGHDT and CDR2 YYEEEE. This CDR3 spans 14 amino acids. Trimming took off 4 bases at V and 6 bases at J, with 11 bases between the two ends. The CDR3 reads CASSPRGGNSPLHF. The CDR3 region has the DNA TGTGCCAGCAGCCCACGGGGGGGTAATTCACCCCTCCACTTT.

The genes are TRBV5-1 and TRBJ2-1; D gene unclear. This CDR3 comprises 14 residues. Germline V CDR1 and CDR2: SGHRS, YFSETQ. Trimming cost V 4 bases and J 0 bases, with 8 bases left between them. In DNA, the CDR3 is TGCGCCAGCAGCCCTCCCGGCTCCTACAATGAGCAGTTCTTC. Translated, it gives CASSPPGSYNEQFF.

The chain joins TRBV25-1 to TRBJ2-3; TRBD1 might be the D (6 bases). The germline V and J ends were trimmed by 5 bases and 0 bases, with 12 bases remaining between them. Germline-derived CDR1 and CDR2 are MGHDK and SYGVNS. This CDR3 has 15 residues. The CDR3 sequence is CASSLGDTSTDTQYF. CDR3 sequence (DNA): TGTGCCAGCAGTCTCGGGGACACTAGCACAGATACGCAGTATTTT.

The chain is built from TRBV28 and TRBJ2-2, with 15 bases lining up with TRBD2. This CDR3 contains 16 residues. Germline V gives CDR1 MDHEN, CDR2 SYDVKM. Germline trimming cut 5 bases from V and 8 bases from J; bases unmatched to any gene: 6. CDR3 nucleotides: TGTGCCAGCAGTCCCGGACTAGCGGGGGGGCTAGGGGAGCTGTTTTTT. Amino acid sequence: CASSPGLAGGLGELFF.

The V and J genes are TRBV5-1 and TRBJ2-7; 7 positions match TRBD2. Germline values: CDR1 SGHRS, CDR2 YFSETQ. CDR3 length: 16 amino acids. The J segment lost 3 bases and the V segment lost 2 bases, leaving 11 bases of the junction unmatched. This CDR3 is CASSFSTGTTFYEQYF. Here the CDR3 DNA reads TGCGCCAGCAGCTTCAGTACCGGGACTACCTTCTACGAGCAGTACTTC. Using reference TRBV5-1 and TRBJ2-7 for the parts outside the CDR3, the full variable domain is KAGVTQTPRYLIKTRGQQVTLSCSPISGHRSVSWYQQTPGQGLQFLFEYFSETQRNKGNFPGRFSGRQFSNSRSEMNVSTLELGDSALYLCASSFSTGTTFYEQYFGPGTRLTVT.

The chain recombines TRBV27 with TRBJ2-1; TRBD2 matches at 8 bases. Unmatched junction bases numbered 6, after V lost 3 bases and J lost 8 bases. This CDR3 contains 14 residues. Germline V lookup: CDR1 MNHEY, CDR2 SMNVEV (reference sequence). CDR3 sequence (DNA): TGTGCCAGCAGTTTCCAGCGGGAGTACGATGAGCAGTTCTTC. Protein: CASSFQREYDEQFF.

The chain joins TRBV5-1 to TRBJ2-3, with D perhaps TRBD1 (6 bases). The CDR3 covers 15 residues. Per germline, CDR1 SGHRS and CDR2 YFSETQ. Deletions cut 0 bases from V and 0 bases from J, with 8 bases between. The DNA for the CDR3 is TGCGCCAGCAGCTTGGGGCAGGGGAGCACAGATACGCAGTATTTT. This translates into CASSLGQGSTDTQYF. The full variable domain, with the rest looked up from reference TRBV5-1 and TRBJ2-3, is KAGVTQTPRYLIKTRGQQVTLSCSPISGHRSVSWYQQTPGQGLQFLFEYFSETQRNKGNFPGRFSGRQFSNSRSEMNVSTLELGDSALYLCASSLGQGSTDTQYFGPGTRLTVL.

The chain joins TRBV11-2 to TRBJ1-2; D unclear. Germline lookup yields CDR1 SGHAT and CDR2 FQNNGV. The CDR3 is 13 residues long. With 0 bases removed from V and 7 bases from J, the gap between germline ends came to 9 bases. CDR3 coding DNA: TGTGCCAGCAGCTTAGACAGGATGGGTGGCTACACCTTC. As protein: CASSLDRMGGYTF.

This rearrangement joins TRBV11-2 to TRBJ2-3; TRBD2 aligns across 9 bases. The CDR3 runs to 15 residues. CDR1 SGHAT and CDR2 FQNNGV come from the germline V gene. V was clipped by 5 bases and J by 1 base; unmatched bases: 4. The DNA for the CDR3 is TGTGCCAGCAGCGCGGGGGGGCATCGCACAGATACGCAGTATTTT. Amino acid sequence: CASSAGGHRTDTQYF.

The chain joins TRBV19 to TRBJ1-4, with D hard to call. Germline lookup yields CDR1 LNHDA and CDR2 SQIVND (reference sequence). V lost 7 bases to trimming and J lost 0 bases, with 9 bases between them. The CDR3 loop spans 14 amino acids. The CDR3 bases are TGTGCCAGTAAGGAGCGGCCAACTAATGAAAAACTGTTTTTT. Amino acid sequence: CASKERPTNEKLFF.

The V and J genes are TRBV5-1 and TRBJ2-7, with TRBD2 as a possible D gene (6 bases). This CDR3 contains 13 residues. V gave up 0 bases and J gave up 6 bases, with 10 bases separating them. In germline, CDR1 is SGHRS, CDR2 YFSETQ. CDR3 sequence: CASSLAGEREQYF. CDR3 coding DNA: TGCGCCAGCAGCTTGGCGGGGGAACGCGAGCAGTACTTC.

V and J are TRBV5-6 and TRBJ2-5, with TRBD2 matching over 10 bases. The CDR3 covers 15 residues. Trimming took 3 bases from V and 4 from J; bases not matched to a gene: 6. CDR1 and CDR2 from the germline V gene are SGHDT and YYEEEE. Here the CDR3 reads CASSSLAGVVETQYF. In nucleotides, the CDR3 is TGTGCCAGCAGCTCCCTAGCGGGAGTGGTAGAGACCCAGTACTTC.

This chain links TRBV9 with TRBJ2-7; 7 positions match TRBD1. In germline, CDR1 is SGDLS, CDR2 YYNGEE. The CDR3 is 17 amino acids. After removal of 3 bases from V and 5 bases from J, the junction contained 17 bases not matched to a gene. CDR3 residues: CASSAGQAGLASDEQYF. The CDR3 DNA reads as TGTGCCAGCAGCGCAGGACAGGCGGGTTTAGCTTCAGACGAGCAGTACTTC.

The chain uses TRBV5-1 and TRBJ1-1; perhaps TRBD1 as D (6 bases). The CDR3 has 14 residues. With 8 bases removed from V and 1 base from J, the gap between germline ends came to 15 bases. Germline CDR1 and CDR2: SGHRS and YFSETQ. The CDR3, as DNA: TGCGCCAGTTACCAGGGGTCGGGGAACACTGAAGCTTTCTTT. Residues: CASYQGSGNTEAFF.

The chain is built from TRBV28 and TRBJ1-5; TRBD1 agrees at 8 bases. Germline lookup yields CDR1 MDHEN and CDR2 SYDVKM. CDR3 length: 20 residues. J was trimmed by 2 bases and V by 7 bases; bases with no gene match: 22. CDR3 loop: CASTLRGSRTGSWGNQPQHF. The CDR3 region has the DNA TGTGCCAGCACCCTAAGGGGGTCGAGGACAGGGAGTTGGGGCAATCAGCCCCAGCATTTT.